The subject of this entry is one T cell receptor (beta chain). The method was immunoSEQ multiplex PCR; TCRdb's version includes in-frame clones alone and lacks a portion of them. The table has 75,000 to 95,000 clones, approximately 90% seen once. This specimen comes from a study of PD-L1 blockade in urothelial cancer. Overall study context: Across blood samples, T cells had a median count of about 140,000.

The CDR3 spans 13 residues. The germline gives CDR1 MNHNY, CDR2 SVGAGI (reference sequence). The V gene lost 2 bases and the J gene lost 4 bases, with 6 bases spanning the gap. V and J are TRBV6-6 and TRBJ1-5; unclear D gene. The origin of this receptor is a man aged 55 to 70 with urothelial cancer. This specimen consisted of PBMCs, obtained around atezolizumab (anti-PD-L1) treatment. The CDR3 sequence is CASSYLENQPQHF. In nucleotides, the CDR3 is TGTGCCAGCAGTTACCTAGAGAATCAGCCCCAGCATTTT.